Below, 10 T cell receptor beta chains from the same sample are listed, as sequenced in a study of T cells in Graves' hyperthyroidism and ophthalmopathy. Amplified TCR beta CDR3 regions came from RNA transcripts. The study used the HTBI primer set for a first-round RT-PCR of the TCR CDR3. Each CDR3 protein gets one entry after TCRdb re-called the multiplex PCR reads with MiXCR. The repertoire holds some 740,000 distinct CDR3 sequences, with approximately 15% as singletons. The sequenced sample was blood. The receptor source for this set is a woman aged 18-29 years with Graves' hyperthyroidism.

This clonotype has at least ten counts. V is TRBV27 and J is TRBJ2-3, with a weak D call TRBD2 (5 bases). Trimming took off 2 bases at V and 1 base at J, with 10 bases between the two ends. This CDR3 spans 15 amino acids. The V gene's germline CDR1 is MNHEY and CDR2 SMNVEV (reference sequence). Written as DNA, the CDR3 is TGTGCCAGCAGTTTAGATCGGCGGGGCACAGATACGCAGTATTTT. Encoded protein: CASSLDRRGTDTQYF.

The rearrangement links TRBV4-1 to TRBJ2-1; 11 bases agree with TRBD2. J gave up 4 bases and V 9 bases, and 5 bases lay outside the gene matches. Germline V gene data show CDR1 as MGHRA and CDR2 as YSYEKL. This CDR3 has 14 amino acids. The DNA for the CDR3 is TGCGCCAGTGGTGGGACTAGCGGTTACAATGAGCAGTTCTTC. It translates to CASGGTSGYNEQFF.

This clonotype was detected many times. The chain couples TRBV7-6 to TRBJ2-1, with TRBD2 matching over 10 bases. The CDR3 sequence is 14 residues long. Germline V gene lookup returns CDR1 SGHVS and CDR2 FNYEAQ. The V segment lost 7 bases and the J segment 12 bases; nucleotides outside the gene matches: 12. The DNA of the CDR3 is TGTGCCAGCACACGATCTAGCGGGAGCAGGGGGCAGTTCTTC. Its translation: CASTRSSGSRGQFF.

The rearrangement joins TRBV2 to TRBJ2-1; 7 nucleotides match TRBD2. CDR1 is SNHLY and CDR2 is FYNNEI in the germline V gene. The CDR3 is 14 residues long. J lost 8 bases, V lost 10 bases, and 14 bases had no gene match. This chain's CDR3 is CAITTRGRADEQFF. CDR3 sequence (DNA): TGTGCCATCACGACTAGAGGGAGGGCCGATGAGCAGTTCTTC.

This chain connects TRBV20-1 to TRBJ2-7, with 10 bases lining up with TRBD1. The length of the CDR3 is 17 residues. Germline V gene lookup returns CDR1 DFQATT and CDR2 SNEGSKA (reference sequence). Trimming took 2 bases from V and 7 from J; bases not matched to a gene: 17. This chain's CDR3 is CSARSYSGTGARGEQYF. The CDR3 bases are TGCAGTGCTAGATCTTACTCCGGGACAGGGGCCAGGGGGGAGCAGTACTTC.

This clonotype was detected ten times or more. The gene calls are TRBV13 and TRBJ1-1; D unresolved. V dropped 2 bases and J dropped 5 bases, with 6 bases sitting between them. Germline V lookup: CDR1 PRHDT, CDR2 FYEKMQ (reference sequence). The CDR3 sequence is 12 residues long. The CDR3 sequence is CASSLIGTEAFF. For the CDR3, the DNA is TGTGCCAGCAGCTTAATCGGTACTGAAGCTTTCTTT.

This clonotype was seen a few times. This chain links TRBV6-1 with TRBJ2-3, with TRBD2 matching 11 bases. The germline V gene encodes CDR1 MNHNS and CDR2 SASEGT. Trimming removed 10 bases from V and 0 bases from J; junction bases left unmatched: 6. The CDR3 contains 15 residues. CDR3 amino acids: CATGSGRASTDTQYF. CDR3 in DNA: TGTGCCACCGGTAGCGGGAGGGCGAGCACAGATACGCAGTATTTT.

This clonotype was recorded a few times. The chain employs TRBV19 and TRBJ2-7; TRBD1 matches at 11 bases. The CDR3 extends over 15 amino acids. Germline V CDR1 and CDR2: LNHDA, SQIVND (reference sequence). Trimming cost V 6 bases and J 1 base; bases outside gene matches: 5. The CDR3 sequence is CASRRGTGGSYEQYF. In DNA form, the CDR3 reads TGTGCCAGTAGGAGGGGGACAGGGGGATCCTACGAGCAGTACTTC.

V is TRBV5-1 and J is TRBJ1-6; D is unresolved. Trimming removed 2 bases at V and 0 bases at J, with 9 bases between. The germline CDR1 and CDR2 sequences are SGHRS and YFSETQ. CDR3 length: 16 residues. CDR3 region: CASSFTQSSYNSPLHF. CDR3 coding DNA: TGCGCCAGCAGCTTTACCCAGAGCTCCTATAATTCACCCCTCCACTTT.

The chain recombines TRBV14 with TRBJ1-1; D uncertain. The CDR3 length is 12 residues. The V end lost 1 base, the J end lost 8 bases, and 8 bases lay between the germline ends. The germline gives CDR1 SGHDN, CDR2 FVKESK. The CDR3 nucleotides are TGTGCCAGCAGCCAAGGTCAGCGCGAAGCTTTCTTT. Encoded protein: CASSQGQREAFF.